Listed below are T cell receptor beta chains from one sample, sequenced in a study of post-analysis software for immune sequencing data. From the PCR reads, TCRdb called clonotypes with MiXCR, one entry per CDR3 protein. Of roughly 650,000 distinct CDR3 sequences listed, approximately 60% are singletons. Sequenced material: blood. The receptors derive from a girl aged 2 to 10 with multiple sclerosis. Both conserved end residues are part of each CDR3. The D gene is left open where the match is weak. Clone size is not always given. Where it is, it says once, few, many or a class for expanded clones.

v_gene,d_gene,abundance,j_gene,CDR3nt,CDR3aa
TRBV13,.,once,TRBJ1-1,TGTGCCAGCAGCAACCGGGGTCCTGAAGCTTTCTTT,CASSNRGPEAFF
TRBV5-5,TRBD2,.,TRBJ2-7,TGTGCCAGCAGCTTGGGAGGGGACTACTACGAGCAGTACTTC,CASSLGGDYYEQYF
TRBV9,TRBD1,.,TRBJ1-1,TGTGCCAGCAGCCCCGAGACAGGGGAAGGCCCTGAAGCTTTCTTT,CASSPETGEGPEAFF
TRBV5-1,.,once,TRBJ1-5,TGCGCCAGCAGGGAGGGTAGTAGCAATCAGCCCCAGCATTTT,CASREGSSNQPQHF
TRBV29-1,TRBD1,.,TRBJ2-7,TGCAGCGTGAGGGGACAGGGCTACGAGCAGTACTTC,CSVRGQGYEQYF
TRBV3-1,.,few,TRBJ2-5,TGTGCCAGCAGCCAAGTATTAGAGACCCAGTACTTC,CASSQVLETQYF
TRBV6-2/TRBV6-3,.,.,TRBJ1-1,TGTGCCAGCAGATCTCTCACTGAAGCTTTCTTT,CASRSLTEAFF
TRBV6-1,TRBD1,.,TRBJ2-7,TGTGCCAGCAGTGAAGAAGGGACAGGAATCCGCCACGAGCAGTACTTC,CASSEEGTGIRHEQYF
TRBV7-9,TRBD1,few,TRBJ2-7,TGTGCCAGCAGTCGAAGAGACAGGGGCAGTCACGAGCAGTACTTC,CASSRRDRGSHEQYF
TRBV27,TRBD1,few,TRBJ2-7,TGTGCCAGCAGTACCCGACAGGGGTGGGAGCAGTACTTC,CASSTRQGWEQYF
TRBV29-1,.,few,TRBJ2-1,TGCAGCGTTGGGAGTGACTACAATGAGCAGTTCTTC,CSVGSDYNEQFF
TRBV20-1,TRBD2,.,TRBJ2-1,TGCAGTGCTAGAGTAGCGGGGGGGCCTAGCAATGAGCAGTTCTTC,CSARVAGGPSNEQFF
TRBV7-9,TRBD2,few,TRBJ2-1,TGTGCCAGCAGAGCCACTAGCGGGAGAGCCTACAATGAGCAGTTCTTC,CASRATSGRAYNEQFF
TRBV5-1,TRBD2,once,TRBJ2-3,TGCGCCAGCAGCTTGGCCCTAGCGGGGGTGTCAGATACGCAGTATTTT,CASSLALAGVSDTQYF
TRBV6-6,.,.,TRBJ2-1,TGTGCCAGCAGTTACCCGACGATCGGACAGCAGTTCTTC,CASSYPTIGQQFF
TRBV20-1,TRBD2,.,TRBJ2-1,TGCAGTGCCCTGACTAGCGGGAGTATCGATGAGCAGTTCTTC,CSALTSGSIDEQFF
TRBV12-3/TRBV12-4,.,.,TRBJ2-7,TGTGCCAGCAGTTTAAGGGACCTTATCGAGGAGCAGTACTTC,CASSLRDLIEEQYF
TRBV12-3/TRBV12-4,.,.,TRBJ2-5,TGTGCCAGCAGTCAGACCCGCGTGGGAGAGACCCAGTACTTC,CASSQTRVGETQYF